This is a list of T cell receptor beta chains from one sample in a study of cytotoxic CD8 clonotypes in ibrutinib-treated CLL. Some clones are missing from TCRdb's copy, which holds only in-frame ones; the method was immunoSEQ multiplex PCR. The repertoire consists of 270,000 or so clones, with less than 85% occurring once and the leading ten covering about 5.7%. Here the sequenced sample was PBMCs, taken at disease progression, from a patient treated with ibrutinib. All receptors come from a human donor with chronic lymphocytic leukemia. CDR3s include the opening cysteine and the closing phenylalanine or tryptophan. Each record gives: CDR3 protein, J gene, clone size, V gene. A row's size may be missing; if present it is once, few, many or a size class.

CDR3: CASSPSGLGGRLYEQYF
J: TRBJ2-7
size: once
V: TRBV7-8

CDR3: CASSVGGTSGSTDTQYF
J: TRBJ2-3
size: many
V: TRBV9

CDR3: CASSPGQGAGYEQYF
J: TRBJ2-7
size: NA
V: TRBV6-6

CDR3: CASSLSGTDTQYF
J: TRBJ2-3
size: few
V: TRBV7-9

CDR3: CASSDGTGREKLFF
J: TRBJ1-4
size: NA
V: TRBV9

CDR3: CASSLVGGPYGYTF
J: TRBJ1-2
size: NA
V: TRBV7-9

CDR3: CASSIGGGKGVEQFF
J: TRBJ2-1
size: NA
V: TRBV19

CDR3: CASSGSSYEQYF
J: TRBJ2-7
size: NA
V: TRBV2

CDR3: CASSSQGGLARPSYEQYF
J: TRBJ2-7
size: once
V: TRBV7-8

CDR3: CASSPPGRVQETQYF
J: TRBJ2-5
size: once
V: TRBV18

CDR3: CASSQADGETQYF
J: TRBJ2-5
size: NA
V: TRBV4-3

CDR3: CASSPPARGNTIYF
J: TRBJ1-3
size: few
V: TRBV18

CDR3: CASSLDHRAAQYF
J: TRBJ2-5
size: once
V: TRBV11-3

CDR3: CASSPPGQGRGYTF
J: TRBJ1-2
size: NA
V: TRBV4-1

CDR3: CASSDRVGETQYF
J: TRBJ2-5
size: NA
V: TRBV10-1

CDR3: CASRGPPDPYEQYF
J: TRBJ2-7
size: NA
V: TRBV5-1

CDR3: CASSLGRGEAFF
J: TRBJ1-1
size: NA
V: TRBV7-3

CDR3: CAIRDRGGEKLFF
J: TRBJ1-4
size: few
V: TRBV10-3

CDR3: CASSGAGTNKETQYF
J: TRBJ2-5
size: NA
V: TRBV28

CDR3: CSVTMTDYNSPLHF
J: TRBJ1-6
size: NA
V: TRBV29-1

CDR3: CASSSQQLLNTEAFF
J: TRBJ1-1
size: NA
V: TRBV7-9

CDR3: CATSQQGGSYEQYF
J: TRBJ2-7
size: NA
V: TRBV15

CDR3: CASSLGGWGPGAVSEQYF
J: TRBJ2-7
size: NA
V: TRBV7-9

CDR3: CASSLDPTQVRGGRTEAFF
J: TRBJ1-1
size: few
V: TRBV7-3

CDR3: CASSAQEGADTQYF
J: TRBJ2-3
size: few
V: TRBV9

CDR3: CASSFRIPGLAGNEQYF
J: TRBJ2-7
size: once
V: TRBV11-2

CDR3: CASSLEGVSNQPQHF
J: TRBJ1-5
size: once
V: TRBV7-2

CDR3: CATSSDRAVREQYF
J: TRBJ2-7
size: few
V: TRBV15

CDR3: CASRAGAAETQYF
J: TRBJ2-5
size: few
V: TRBV5-8

CDR3: CSVDRGLLSYNEQFF
J: TRBJ2-1
size: NA
V: TRBV29-1

CDR3: CASSPTWTSGAVFNEQFF
J: TRBJ2-1
size: NA
V: TRBV18

CDR3: CASSVDGPYVAYGYTF
J: TRBJ1-2
size: NA
V: TRBV9

CDR3: CAISDAGGSYEQYF
J: TRBJ2-7
size: NA
V: TRBV10-3

CDR3: CASSQDSAGRLSYEQYF
J: TRBJ2-7
size: NA
V: TRBV4-3

CDR3: CAIRLGGGAYNGYTF
J: TRBJ1-2
size: NA
V: TRBV10-3

CDR3: CARGQFNQPQHF
J: TRBJ1-5
size: NA
V: TRBV27

CDR3: CASSGTTEAFF
J: TRBJ1-1
size: NA
V: TRBV6-5

CDR3: CASAGTGQSPYGYTF
J: TRBJ1-2
size: NA
V: TRBV19

CDR3: CASSLPGQDPLGQYF
J: TRBJ2-7
size: many
V: TRBV6-6

CDR3: CAISSGKHYGYTF
J: TRBJ1-2
size: NA
V: TRBV10-3

CDR3: CASLGLNAGELFF
J: TRBJ2-2
size: NA
V: TRBV7-2

CDR3: CASSVAAAGGATDF
J: TRBJ1-4
size: NA
V: TRBV9

CDR3: CATSTKRAGYGFQAFF
J: TRBJ1-1
size: NA
V: TRBV15

CDR3: CASSPGQGSDYTF
J: TRBJ1-2
size: once
V: TRBV18

CDR3: CASSYSGGAADTQYF
J: TRBJ2-3
size: few
V: TRBV6-5

CDR3: CASRHGQGQDWGYTF
J: TRBJ1-2
size: NA
V: TRBV2

CDR3: CASSFLEQGNSPLHF
J: TRBJ1-6
size: NA
V: TRBV7-8

CDR3: CASSDDGLLQETQYF
J: TRBJ2-5
size: NA
V: TRBV10-2

CDR3: CASSLAWQSQETQYF
J: TRBJ2-5
size: NA
V: TRBV7-2

CDR3: CASSSTVNTEAFF
J: TRBJ1-1
size: few
V: TRBV28

CDR3: CASSGDYQPQHF
J: TRBJ1-5
size: NA
V: TRBV28

CDR3: CASRITGHYTYEQYF
J: TRBJ2-7
size: NA
V: TRBV19

CDR3: CASSLVTSGGDEYF
J: TRBJ2-5
size: NA
V: TRBV7-8

CDR3: CASSGTGFTF
J: TRBJ1-2
size: few
V: TRBV19

CDR3: CASSWTSGINEQFF
J: TRBJ2-1
size: NA
V: TRBV5-8

CDR3: CASSLPGGTQLPYEQYF
J: TRBJ2-7
size: NA
V: TRBV28

CDR3: CASRSRTSLGNTEAFF
J: TRBJ1-1
size: NA
V: TRBV25-1

CDR3: CASSEGVVRSYEQYF
J: TRBJ2-7
size: NA
V: TRBV2